This T cell receptor (beta chain) was obtained from a study of beta chain features in type 1 diabetes. Study conclusions and caveats: A greater similarity of naive, central memory and Treg TCRB repertoires was seen among patients than among healthy donors. Moderately but significantly shorter TCRB CDR3s were found in Type 1 diabetes patients in all four CD4+ subsets.

As for this clone: The antigen is unknown. Other nucleotide sequences from this sample produce the same CDR3.

Expressed TCRB transcripts were sequenced, since all the RNA that had been isolated was reverse transcribed. TCRdb's copy holds only in-frame clones and misses some; the assay was immunoSEQ multiplex PCR. The sample holds 150,000 to 200,000 clones, around 63% seen once. This CDR3 has 14 residues. V was clipped by 1 base and J by 2 bases; unmatched bases: 0. From germline, CDR1 is SGHDN and CDR2 FVKESK. Roughly 110 mL of blood, on average, came from one heparinised draw per donor. CD4+ cells of the naive, central memory, regulatory and stem cell-like memory types were sorted via CD45RO/CCR7/CD25/CD127/CD95/CD27. Purity of each sorted population was above 98%.

The source is a man aged 25-40 years with type 1 diabetes. Sequenced: naive CD4+ T cells from blood. The chain carries TRBV14 and TRBJ2-7; 9 bases are a match to TRBD1. CDR3 nucleotides: TGTGCCAGCAGCCAAGGGACAGGGGCCTACGAGCAGTACTTC. Residues: CASSQGTGAYEQYF.